This is a list of T cell receptor beta chains from one sample in a study of CXCR3-negative and CXCR3-positive naive CD8 T cells. TCRdb re-called the 5' RACE reads and shows each CDR3 protein once, DNA omitted. In all, the sample yields around 120,000 distinct CDR3 sequences. The sequenced material came from naive CXCR3+ CD8+ T cells from blood. The receptors shown here come from a human donor in good health. Some clones in this sample may be carry-over from other donors' samples. Each CDR3 is given with its conserved first and last residue.

v_gene	j_gene	CDR3aa
TRBV4-2	TRBJ1-1	CASSQDLTANTEAFF
TRBV29-1	TRBJ1-2	CSVEWENYGYTF
TRBV30	TRBJ1-2	CAWSVLRDSYGYTF
TRBV5-1	TRBJ2-1	CASSLYVAGPYNEQFF
TRBV12-3/TRBV12-4	TRBJ2-3	CASSLGASGGGFTDTQYF
TRBV20-1	TRBJ1-2	CSARPLGGYTF
TRBV6-4	TRBJ2-1	CASSSTSGGNSEQFF
TRBV12-3/TRBV12-4	TRBJ1-3	CASSSNLAIQNSGNTICF
TRBV12-3/TRBV12-4	TRBJ1-1	CASSFLGAEAFF
TRBV5-1	TRBJ2-7	CASSGTGNTYEQYF
TRBV7-8	TRBJ2-3	CASSLEGGTSGDVDTQYF
TRBV20-1	TRBJ1-5	CSAWDRGSPGNQPQHF
TRBV29-1	TRBJ2-1	CSGVFDRPYNEQFF
TRBV2	TRBJ2-7	CASSEGTGSSYEQHF
TRBV7-9	TRBJ2-3	CASSPDSPDTQYF
TRBV7-9	TRBJ2-4	CASSFRDLLNIQYF
TRBV5-1	TRBJ2-1	CASSVGRSHNEQFF
TRBV14	TRBJ1-2	CASSYGQGAVGYGYTF
TRBV12-3/TRBV12-4	TRBJ1-2	CASSSPLGTDYGYTF
TRBV28	TRBJ2-3	CASSLRTDTQYF
TRBV7-9	TRBJ2-7	CASSRSGSYEQYF
TRBV28	TRBJ2-7	CASSLAYPGSSSYEQYF
TRBV29-1	TRBJ2-2	CSARLASGELFF
TRBV21-1	TRBJ1-2	CASSKRRGQQVRYGYTF
TRBV11-2	TRBJ2-5	CASSLVIGNGDQETQYF
TRBV7-3	TRBJ2-3	CASSLNPGVDRADAQYF
TRBV6-2/TRBV6-3	TRBJ2-1	CASSFGTSGYEQFF
TRBV5-1	TRBJ1-1	CASSVGPFEAFF
TRBV7-6	TRBJ1-1	CASRPSGTGAEAFF
TRBV5-1	TRBJ1-5	CASSLEGKQQPQHF
TRBV27	TRBJ1-1	CASSSRLTNTEAFF